This T cell receptor beta chain was captured in a study of monozygotic twins with inflammatory bowel disease. Germline V CDR1 and CDR2: MGHRA, YSYEKL. This CDR3 has 18 amino acids. Reprocessing the 5' RACE reads, TCRdb reports a single entry for every CDR3 protein and omits DNA. The sample holds about 160,000 distinct CDR3 sequences. This TCR derives from a human donor with ulcerative colitis or Crohn's disease, or a healthy co-twin of an affected twin (not recorded which). Specimen: blood. This rearrangement joins TRBV4-1 to TRBJ1-6; TCRdb indicates TRBD1, and absent DNA this call remains unverified. The CDR3 loop is CASSQGIGGRDYNSPLHF.